This record looks at one T cell receptor (beta chain) sequence and its context. Its matching antigen is unknown. This specimen comes from a study of regulatory T cells in long-lasting Graves disease. The study, taken as a whole, reports: Patients with persistent disease shared roughly 3,000 public clonotypes, outpacing the approximately 950 shared by new patients. Persistent disease samples used TRBV28, TRBJ1-2 and TRBJ2-5 preferentially. TCR diversity was lower in persistent Graves' patients than in newly diagnosed ones.

Library construction for TCR beta used iRepertoire HTBI primers and Arm-PCR of CDR3 regions. Each CDR3 protein is one row after TCRdb ran MiXCR on the multiplex PCR reads. The table shows a few hundred thousand distinct CDR3 sequences, with roughly 22% occurring only once. Documented time point: persistent/refractory GD, antithyroid drugs over 5 years with positive TRAb. Construction of the TCR library relied on RNA isolated from PBMCs. A roughly 10-milliliter sample of peripheral blood was drawn into EDTA tubes. This CDR3 has 13 residues. Deletions cut 3 bases from V and 6 bases from J, with 12 bases between. Germline V gene lookup returns CDR1 SGHDN and CDR2 FVKESK.

The chain uses TRBV14 and TRBJ2-7; the D gene is possibly TRBD1 (5 bases). This TCR came from a female donor with Graves disease. The source material was peripheral blood mononuclear cells (PBMCs), sampled when the disease was refractory, from a patient treated with antithyroid drugs. The CDR3 is CASSQPTTGEQYF. The CDR3 DNA is TGTGCCAGCAGCCAGCCCACAACAGGCGAGCAGTACTTC.